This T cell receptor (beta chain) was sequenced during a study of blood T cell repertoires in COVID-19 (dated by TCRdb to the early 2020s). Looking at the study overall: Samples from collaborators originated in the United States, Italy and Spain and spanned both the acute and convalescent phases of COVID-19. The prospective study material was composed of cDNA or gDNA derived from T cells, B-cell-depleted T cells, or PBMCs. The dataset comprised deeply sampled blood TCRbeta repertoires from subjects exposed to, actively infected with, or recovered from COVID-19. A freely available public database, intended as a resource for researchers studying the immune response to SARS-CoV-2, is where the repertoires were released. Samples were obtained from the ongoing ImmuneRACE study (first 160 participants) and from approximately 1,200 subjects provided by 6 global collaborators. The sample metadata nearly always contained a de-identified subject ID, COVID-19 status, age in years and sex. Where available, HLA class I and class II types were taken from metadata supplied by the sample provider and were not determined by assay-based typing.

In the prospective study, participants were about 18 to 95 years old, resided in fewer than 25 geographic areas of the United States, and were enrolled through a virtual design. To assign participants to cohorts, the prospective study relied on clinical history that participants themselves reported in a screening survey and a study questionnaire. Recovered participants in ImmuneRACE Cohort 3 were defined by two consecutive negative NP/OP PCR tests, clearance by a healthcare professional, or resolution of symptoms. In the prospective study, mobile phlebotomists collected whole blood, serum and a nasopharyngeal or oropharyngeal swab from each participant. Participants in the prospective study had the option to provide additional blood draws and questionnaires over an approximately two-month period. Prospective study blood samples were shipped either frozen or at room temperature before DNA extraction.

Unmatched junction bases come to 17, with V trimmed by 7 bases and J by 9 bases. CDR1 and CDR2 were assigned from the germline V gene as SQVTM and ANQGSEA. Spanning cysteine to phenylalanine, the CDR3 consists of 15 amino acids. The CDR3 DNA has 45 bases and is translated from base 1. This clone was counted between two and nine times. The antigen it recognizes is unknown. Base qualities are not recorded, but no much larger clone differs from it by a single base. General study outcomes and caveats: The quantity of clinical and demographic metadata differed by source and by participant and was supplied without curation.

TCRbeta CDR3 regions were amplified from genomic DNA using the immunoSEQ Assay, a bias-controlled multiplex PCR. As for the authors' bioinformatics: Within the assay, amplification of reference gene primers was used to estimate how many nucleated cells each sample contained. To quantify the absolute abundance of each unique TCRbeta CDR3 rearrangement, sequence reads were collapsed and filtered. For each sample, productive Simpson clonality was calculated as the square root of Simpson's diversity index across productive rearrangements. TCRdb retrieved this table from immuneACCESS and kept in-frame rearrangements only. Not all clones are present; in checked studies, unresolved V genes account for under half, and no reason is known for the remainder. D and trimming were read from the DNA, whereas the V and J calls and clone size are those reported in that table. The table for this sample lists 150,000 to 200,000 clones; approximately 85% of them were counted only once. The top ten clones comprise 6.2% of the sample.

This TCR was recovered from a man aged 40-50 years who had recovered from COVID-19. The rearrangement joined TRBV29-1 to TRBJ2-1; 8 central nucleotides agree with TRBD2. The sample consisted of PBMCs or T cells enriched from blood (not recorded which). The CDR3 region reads CSATSAGALGGEQFF. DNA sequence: TGCAGCGCCACCTCAGCGGGGGCCCTGGGTGGTGAGCAGTTCTTC.